This T cell receptor beta chain was identified in a study of patients and donors after allogeneic stem cell transplantation. TCRdb re-analysed the RT-PCR reads in MiXCR, keeping a single row per CDR3 protein. This repertoire shows over 200,000 distinct CDR3 sequences, less than 50% found once; its top ten account for about 9.9%. Germline V lookup: CDR1 SGDLS, CDR2 YYNGEE. V was shortened by 4 bases and J by 0 bases, with 23 bases between the two germline ends. CDR3 length: 19 residues. Sequenced: blood, either unsorted or a sorted T cell fraction (not recorded which). The TCR sequence derives from a human donor who was either an allogeneic HSCT recipient or a stem cell or donor lymphocyte infusion donor (not recorded which). It is not recorded whose cells these are; they may come from a transplant donor. The rearrangement joins TRBV9 to TRBJ1-5, with D perhaps matching TRBD1 (5 bases). This chain's CDR3 is CASSPGHGTGLDSNQPQHF. The CDR3 DNA is TGTGCCAGCAGCCCTGGTCACGGGACCGGACTGGATAGCAATCAGCCCCAGCATTTT.